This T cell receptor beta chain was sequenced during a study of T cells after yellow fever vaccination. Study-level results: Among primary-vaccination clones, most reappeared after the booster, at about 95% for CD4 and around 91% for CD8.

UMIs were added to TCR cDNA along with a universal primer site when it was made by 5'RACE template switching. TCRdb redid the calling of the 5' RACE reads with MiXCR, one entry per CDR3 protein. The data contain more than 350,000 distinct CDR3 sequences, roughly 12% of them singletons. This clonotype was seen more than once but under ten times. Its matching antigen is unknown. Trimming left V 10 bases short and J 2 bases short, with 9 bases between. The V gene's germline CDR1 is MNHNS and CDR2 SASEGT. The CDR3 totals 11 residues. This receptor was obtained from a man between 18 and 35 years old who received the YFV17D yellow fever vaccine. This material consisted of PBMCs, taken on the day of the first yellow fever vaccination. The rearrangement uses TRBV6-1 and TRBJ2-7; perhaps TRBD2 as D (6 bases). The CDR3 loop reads CAIGGPYEQYF. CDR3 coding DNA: TGTGCCATTGGAGGGCCCTACGAGCAGTACTTC.